The clone carrying this TCR beta chain was observed a few times. This sample stems from a study of T cell repertoires in cytomegalovirus infection. Study overall: Carrying CMV and the relevant HLA type showed in public TCR beta signatures.

A single record per CDR3 protein comes from TCRdb applying MiXCR to the reads. The data show around 490,000 distinct CDR3 sequences, more than 20% seen once. Germline CDR1 reads MNHEY; CDR2 reads SVGEGT. The CDR3 has 12 amino acids. Trimming took 8 bases from V and 2 from J, leaving 7 bases between them. This clonotype originated in a human donor in good health (CMV status not recorded). Some clones in this sample may be carry-over from other donors' samples. The sequenced material came from PBMCs. The rearrangement joins TRBV6-2 or TRBV6-3 to TRBJ1-3; D is unresolved. In DNA form, the CDR3 reads TGTGCCAGCGCACTCACTGGAAACACCATATATTTT. It codes for CASALTGNTIYF.